What follows are 21 T cell receptor beta chains derived from one specimen sequenced in a study of post-analysis software for immune sequencing data (dated by TCRdb to the mid-2010s). Overall study outcomes, separate from this receptor: Four to six TRBV segments, including TRBV5-6, TRBV5-1 and TRBV20-1, were significantly more frequent in patients than controls.

Library method: PCR. Sequencing used an Illumina HiSeq 2500. To reduce PCR and sequencing biases, unique molecular identifiers were incorporated into the TCR beta cDNA libraries. TCRdb ran its own pipeline on the public reads, namely fastp trimming at Q25 and MiXCR clone calling, and kept in-frame beta chains. Each CDR3 protein gets just one entry, which takes the most common genes and DNA from the rows behind it. The sample has 450,000 or so distinct CDR3 sequences on record, roughly 45% of them singletons. Of the sample, 12% falls within the top ten clones. No antigens are known for them. Sequencing was carried out using blood. These receptors all come from a girl between 10 and 17 years old with multiple sclerosis.

V usage is TRBV15 and J usage is TRBJ2-5; D may correspond to TRBD1 or TRBD2 (5 bases each). Germline loops: CDR1 LNHNV, CDR2 YYDKDF (reference sequence). There are 18 residues in the CDR3. V lost 4 bases, J lost 4 bases, and 25 bases lay in between. CDR3 amino acids: CATSKKYYRGGPGETQYF. The CDR3 DNA reads TGTGCCACCAGCAAAAAATATTACCGGGGCGGCCCGGGAGAGACCCAGTACTTC.

The CDR3 coding sequence is TGCGCCAGCAGCCGGGAGGACGGAGACTACGAGCAGTACTTC. Its protein is CASSREDGDYEQYF. V is TRBV5-1 and J is TRBJ2-7; 7 bases align to TRBD2. Germline CDR1 reads SGHRS; CDR2 reads YFSETQ. The CDR3 runs to 14 residues. The junction had 7 bases not matched to a gene; V was cut back by 4 bases and J by 3 bases. Filled out from reference TRBV5-1 and TRBJ2-7, the complete variable domain reads KAGVTQTPRYLIKTRGQQVTLSCSPISGHRSVSWYQQTPGQGLQFLFEYFSETQRNKGNFPGRFSGRQFSNSRSEMNVSTLELGDSALYLCASSREDGDYEQYFGPGTRLTVT.

The CDR3: CSARVRTSSYNEQFF. Here the CDR3 DNA reads TGCAGTGCTAGAGTCCGGACAAGCTCCTACAATGAGCAGTTCTTC. The chain has TRBV20-1 and TRBJ2-1; tentatively, D is TRBD1 (5 bases). V was pared by 1 base and J by 0 bases, with 10 bases between. CDR1 is DFQATT and CDR2 is SNEGSKA in the germline V gene (reference sequence). This CDR3 is built from 15 residues.

This CDR3 is CASSSNAGTSYF. CDR3 nucleotide sequence: TGTGCCAGCAGTTCTAATGCCGGGACTTCGTACTTC. V and J are TRBV28 and TRBJ2-5; a possible D gene is TRBD2 (6 bases). Trimming pared 4 bases from V and 13 bases from J, leaving 16 bases between. Germline V CDR1 and CDR2: MDHEN, SYDVKM. The CDR3 sequence is 12 residues long.

This clonotype was seen more than once but under ten times. The V call is TRBV11-2, the J call TRBJ2-5; perhaps TRBD2 as D (6 bases). V was trimmed by 1 base and J by 1 base, leaving 16 bases between them. The CDR3 runs to 17 residues. Germline V CDR1 and CDR2: SGHAT, FQNNGV. The CDR3 DNA reads as TGTGCCAGCAGCTTAGCGGTTCTAGCCGGGGGCCAAGAGACCCAGTACTTC. Protein sequence: CASSLAVLAGGQETQYF.

This chain joins TRBV24-1 and TRBJ2-1; 10 positions agree with TRBD2. The junction had 6 bases not matched to a gene; V was cut back by 0 bases and J by 8 bases. Germline loops: CDR1 KGHDR, CDR2 SFDVKD. This CDR3 has 16 amino acids. CDR3 protein: CATSDLSSGSTHEQFF. CDR3 sequence (DNA): TGTGCCACCAGTGATTTGTCTAGCGGGAGTACCCATGAGCAGTTCTTC.

The chain joins TRBV6-1 to TRBJ1-5, with D unresolved. Germline V gene data show CDR1 as MNHNS and CDR2 as SASEGT. CDR3 length: 16 residues. V lost 7 bases and J lost 0, with 16 bases in between. The DNA of the CDR3 is TGTGCCAGCACCCCGGGCCGACTTTATAGCAATCAGCCCCAGCATTTT. Amino acid sequence: CASTPGRLYSNQPQHF.

The rearrangement links TRBV29-1 to TRBJ2-4, with unresolved D. CDR1 SQVTM and CDR2 ANQGSEA come from the germline V gene. The length of the CDR3 is 14 residues. Trimming shortened V by 0 bases and J by 0 bases, and 6 bases separated the two germline ends. This CDR3 is CSVEDRLAKNIQYF. The DNA for the CDR3 is TGCAGCGTTGAAGATAGGTTAGCCAAAAACATTCAGTACTTC.

The count of this clonotype is one. This chain links TRBV5-5 with TRBJ2-6, with unresolved D. Trimming left V 2 bases short and J 1 base short, with 13 bases between. The CDR3 is 17 residues long. CDR1 is SGHKS, CDR2 YYEKEE, per germline (reference sequence). The CDR3 DNA is TGTGCCAGCAGCTTAAGCCGAGCAGAGTCTGGGGCCAACGTCCTGACTTTC. This translates into CASSLSRAESGANVLTF.

The chain recombines TRBV18 with TRBJ2-5; D possibly corresponds to TRBD2 (6 bases). Germline CDR1 reads KGHSH; CDR2 reads LQKENI. Trimming left V 3 bases short and J 3 bases short, with 11 bases between. This CDR3 is 14 amino acids long. The CDR3 DNA follows: TGTGCCAGCTCACCGAGTGTAGCGGAAGAGACCCAGTACTTC. This translates into CASSPSVAEETQYF.

The CDR3 DNA sequence: TGTGCCAGCAGCTTGTCTATCTATGGCTACACCTTC. Encoded protein: CASSLSIYGYTF. The chain employs TRBV7-2 and TRBJ1-2; D is unclear. The CDR3 runs 12 residues. V lost 3 bases to trimming and J lost 4 bases, with 6 bases between them. Germline lookup yields CDR1 SGHTA and CDR2 FQGNSA.

This clonotype was picked up a small number of times. The chain joins TRBV9 to TRBJ2-7, with TRBD1 as a possible D gene (5 bases). The CDR3 spans 14 residues. V gave up 0 bases and J gave up 0 bases, with 7 bases separating them. Per the germline V gene, CDR1 is SGDLS and CDR2 is YYNGEE. The CDR3 loop reads CASSVGQTSYEQYF. The CDR3 bases are TGTGCCAGCAGCGTAGGACAGACCTCCTACGAGCAGTACTTC.

This clonotype was counted many times. V and J are TRBV29-1 and TRBJ1-2; possible D gene TRBD1, 6 bases. V was shortened by 4 bases and J by 0 bases, with 9 bases between the two germline ends. Germline lookup yields CDR1 SQVTM and CDR2 ANQGSEA. This CDR3 contains 13 residues. The CDR3 region has the DNA TGCAGCGTTGCGGGACACTCTAACTATGGCTACACCTTC. This translates into CSVAGHSNYGYTF.

In DNA form, the CDR3 reads TGTGCCAGCAGAAAAAGGACAGTTTCCCACGAGCAGTACTTC. It yields the protein CASRKRTVSHEQYF. The V call is TRBV27, the J call TRBJ2-5; maybe TRBD1 (6 bases). The better agreement between TRBJ2-7 and the DNA end casts doubt on the J call. The CDR3 has 14 residues. From germline, CDR1 is MNHEY and CDR2 SMNVEV (reference sequence).

The rearrangement joins TRBV19 to TRBJ1-4; weak D call: TRBD1 (5 bases). The V end lost 9 bases, the J end lost 10 bases, and 24 bases lay between the germline ends. The CDR3 runs 15 residues. CDR1 and CDR2 from the germline V gene are LNHDA and SQIVND (reference sequence). The CDR3: CASKGKGLRLRKLFF. Here the CDR3 DNA reads TGTGCCAGCAAGGGGAAGGGACTGCGGCTGAGAAAACTGTTTTTT.

The V gene is TRBV29-1, the J gene TRBJ2-5; 12 nucleotides line up with TRBD2. The CDR3 covers 16 residues. Germline loops: CDR1 SQVTM, CDR2 ANQGSEA. Losses at the gene ends were 1 base for V and 3 bases for J; bases not matched to a gene: 6. The CDR3, as DNA: TGCAGCGTTGAAGGTTGGACTAGCGGGACAGAAGAGACCCAGTACTTC. Amino acid sequence: CSVEGWTSGTEETQYF.

The gene calls are TRBV24-1 and TRBJ1-5; possible D gene TRBD1, 6 bases. Trimming cost V 5 bases and J 5 bases, with 9 bases left between them. The CDR3 runs to 13 residues. The germline gives CDR1 KGHDR, CDR2 SFDVKD. The CDR3 DNA reads TGTGCCACCAGTGGTCACAGGGATCAGCCCCAGCATTTT. It is translated as CATSGHRDQPQHF.

The CDR3 DNA sequence: TGCGCCAGCAGCCCCTCGGGTTCTAGCGGGGCAAACTCCTACAATGAGCAGTTCTTC. It yields the protein CASSPSGSSGANSYNEQFF. V and J are TRBV4-1 and TRBJ2-1; TRBD2 aligns across 9 bases. With 4 bases clipped from V and 0 bases from J, the junction kept 13 bases outside the gene matches. The CDR3 consists of 19 residues. Germline-derived CDR1 and CDR2 are MGHRA and YSYEKL.

The sample holds a few counts of this clonotype. The V call is TRBV28, the J call TRBJ1-5, with TRBD1 identical over 10 bases. V lost 10 bases to trimming and J lost 3 bases; unmatched junction nucleotides: 15. Germline V lookup: CDR1 MDHEN, CDR2 SYDVKM. This CDR3 is 17 amino acids long. CDR3 nucleotide sequence: TGTGCCACCGATCAAGGGACAGGGGTTGTTGACAATCAGCCCCAGCATTTT. Translating it yields CATDQGTGVVDNQPQHF.

This chain links TRBV3-1 with TRBJ2-3, with D perhaps given as TRBD1 or TRBD2 (5 bases each). There are 19 residues in the CDR3. Trimming took 3 bases from V and 8 from J, leaving 30 bases between them. CDR1 is LGHDT, CDR2 YNNKEL, per germline (reference sequence). The chain's CDR3 is CASSHGTVGAFTTLATQYF. The CDR3 DNA is TGTGCCAGCAGCCACGGAACGGTTGGGGCGTTTACTACCCTAGCTACGCAGTATTTT.

This clonotype came up a few times. The chain combines TRBV28 with TRBJ2-1; tentative D call: TRBD2 (6 bases). V was cut by 3 bases and J by 8 bases, with 17 bases left in between. Germline loops: CDR1 MDHEN, CDR2 SYDVKM. This CDR3 has 15 amino acids. CDR3 loop: CASSLGGLMRDEQFF. DNA for the CDR3: TGTGCCAGCAGTTTGGGGGGATTGATGAGGGATGAGCAGTTCTTC.